This entry is about one T cell receptor beta chain. The sample is drawn from a study of OX40 agonist ivuxolimab in advanced cancers. Looking at the study overall: The group had a mean age of 60 years, ranged from about 23 to 85, and was around 86% male.

Produced via immunoSEQ multiplex PCR; TCRdb's table is partial and in-frame only. The table records under 50,000 clones, approximately 90% of them present only once. This CDR3 contains 17 residues. Deletions cut 0 bases from V and 3 bases from J, with 15 bases between. The chain joins TRBV23-1 to TRBJ2-1, with D maybe TRBD2 (6 bases). TRBV23-1 is flagged as an ORF with uncertain function. Specimen: CD4+ or CD8+ T cells sorted from blood, collected in a trial of the OX40 agonist ivuxolimab. This TCR was recovered from an adult with an advanced solid tumor such as melanoma, head and neck, liver or kidney cancer. The CDR3 region is CASSQSKEGLIYNEQFF. The CDR3 DNA sequence: TGCGCCAGCAGTCAATCGAAGGAAGGACTAATCTACAATGAGCAGTTCTTC.